This record looks at one T cell receptor (beta chain) sequence and its context. It has no known antigen specificity. Per-nucleotide qualities are absent, and no much larger clonotype sits a single base away. The CDR3 covers 13 residues, taking in both the cysteine and the phenylalanine. Just CDR3 DNA is preserved here, 39 bases in frame from base 1. V is shortened by 5 bases, J by 4 bases, and the region joining them spans 12 bases. Via the germline V gene, CDR1 is SGHDT and CDR2 YYEEEE. This sample is part of a study of CD8+ T cells in alopecia areata (dated by TCRdb to 2016 to 2019). A note on the overall study: Treated patients were enrolled in an open-label pilot trial of oral tofacitinib, 5 to 10 mg twice daily, for moderate-to-severe alopecia areata. Tofacitinib was given for 6 to 18 months, followed by 6 months of follow-up off drug to assess delayed response and recurrence. The SALT score, which quantifies the percentage of affected scalp surface area, was used to measure disease severity in treated patients. To study T cell clonal expansion in alopecia areata, the researchers applied high-throughput TCRbeta sequencing to both the C3H/HeJ mouse model and human patients. Scalp tissue and sorted CD4+ and CD8+ peripheral blood T cells from patchy and totalis/universalis alopecia areata patients and from healthy controls were covered by human TCRbeta sequencing. Patients on tofacitinib were biopsied at baseline and after 4 and 24 weeks of treatment, and several of the patients also had a later scalp biopsy. Clonality in the scalp was compared among normal scalp (n=4), patchy alopecia areata scalp (n=8), and alopecia totalis/universalis scalp (n=8). RNA came from the PAXgene miRNA kit for fixed scalp, the miRNeasy kit for PBMCs, and the RNeasy kit for mouse skin. Amplification of TCRbeta CDR3 regions was done by immunoSEQ multiplex PCR using 35 Vbeta forward primers and 13 Jbeta reverse primers. Beyond this particular receptor, the publication reports: During tofacitinib treatment, many expanded lesional clones stuck around in both scalp and blood, and this persistence may partly explain why relapse happens after treatment is stopped. TCR sequences shared between patients were less clear than in mice, possibly partly because of HLA diversity in the patient population. Higher clonality and more expanded CD8+ clones were observed in lesional scalp than in normal scalp, particularly in alopecia totalis/universalis, a finding suggestive of antigenic drive. Resident alphabeta T cells in normal human skin are also sequenced, complicating scalp TCR repertoire analysis, unlike mouse skin dominated by gammadelta T cells. The treated cohort was small, with a single nonresponder, so links between baseline CD8+ expansion and response need larger studies. With tofacitinib, both scalp clonality and the number of expanded CD8+ clones among the top 100 scalp clones went down significantly.

In light of the paper, this sample's time point label describes: about 4 weeks on oral tofacitinib. The intended sense of this specimen's treatment or condition label: oral pan-JAK inhibitor, 5-10 mg twice daily. Peripheral blood and lesional scalp punch biopsies were obtained from patients with alopecia areata. After PBMCs were isolated by density centrifugation and stained for CD3, CD4 and CD8, a FACSAria was used to sort CD4+ and CD8+ T cells. Library generation was performed with the immunoSEQ multiplex PCR assay. For TCR sequencing, RNA was extracted from every sample and reverse transcribed into cDNA to serve as template. SuperScript III was used to make first-strand cDNA, primed with a 2:1 mix of oligo-dT and random hexamers. Amplification bias was assessed with a synthetic immune receptor repertoire, and residual bias was removed computationally. Per the authors' processing: Raw reads were preprocessed to remove errors, and CDR3 was defined according to IMGT conventions as the region from the conserved cysteine to phenylalanine. Clonality was computed by normalizing Shannon entropy by log2 of the number of productive unique TCRs and subtracting the result from 1. Scalp TCRbeta sequences were cross-referenced with sorted blood CD4 and CD8 repertoires so that the CD4 or CD8 identity of scalp clones could be inferred. TCRdb limited this immuneACCESS table to in-frame rearrangements with V and J called. A share of clones is missing; checked studies link under half to unresolved V genes, and the rest is unexplained. V, J and clone size are those of that table, while D and trimming were read from the DNA. This sample comprises 90,000 to 150,000 clones, more than 40% of them detected only once. The ten largest clones add up to approximately 0.5% of the sample.

The sequence joins TRBV5-6 to TRBJ2-5; D gene: possibly TRBD1, on 5 matching bases. The TCR comes from a human donor with alopecia areata. Sequencing used CD4+ T cells sorted from blood, obtained at week 4, from a patient treated with tofacitinib. In nucleotides, the sequence is TGTGCCAGCAGGTATAACAGGCGAGAGACCCAGTACTTC. This sequence encodes CASRYNRRETQYF.